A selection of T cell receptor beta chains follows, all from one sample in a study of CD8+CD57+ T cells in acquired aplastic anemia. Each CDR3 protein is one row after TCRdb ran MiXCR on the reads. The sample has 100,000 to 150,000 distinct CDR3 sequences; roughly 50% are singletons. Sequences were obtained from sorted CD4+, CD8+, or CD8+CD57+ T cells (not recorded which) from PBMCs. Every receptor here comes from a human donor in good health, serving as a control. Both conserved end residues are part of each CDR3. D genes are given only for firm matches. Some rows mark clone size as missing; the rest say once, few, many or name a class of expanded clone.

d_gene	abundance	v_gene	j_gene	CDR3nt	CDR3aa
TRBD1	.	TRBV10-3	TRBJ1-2	TGTGCCATCAGTGGGACAGGGGGCAGCTATGGCTACACCTTC	CAISGTGGSYGYTF
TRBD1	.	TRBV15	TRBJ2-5	TGTGCCACCAGCAGAGGGGACAGGGGGCTGGGGGAGACCCAGTACTTC	CATSRGDRGLGETQYF
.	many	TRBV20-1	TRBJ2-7	TGCAGTGCTAGAGCGAGGACAGTGACCTACGAGCAGTACTTC	CSARARTVTYEQYF
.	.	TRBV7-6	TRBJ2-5	TGTGCCAGCAGAGCACTCGACAGTTCCCCACAAGAGACCCAGTACTTC	CASRALDSSPQETQYF
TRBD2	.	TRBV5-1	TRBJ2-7	TGCGCCAGCAGCTTGGTGACTAGCGACAATGAGCAGTACTTC	CASSLVTSDNEQYF
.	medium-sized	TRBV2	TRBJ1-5	TGTGCCAGCAGACAGGATAGCAATCAGCCCCAGCATTTT	CASRQDSNQPQHF
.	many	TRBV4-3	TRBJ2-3	TGCGCCAGCAGCCAAGTTTGGGTCCAAGGGGCAGATACGCAGTATTTT	CASSQVWVQGADTQYF
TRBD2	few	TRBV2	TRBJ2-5	TGTGCCATCAGTGAGGCCCGGACTAGAGGGGAGACCCAGTACTTC	CAISEARTRGETQYF
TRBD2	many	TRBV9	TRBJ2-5	TGTGCCAGCAGCGCCGCCCTGGGACTAGCAGAGACCCAGTACTTC	CASSAALGLAETQYF
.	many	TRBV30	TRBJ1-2	TGTGCCTGGGCGACACCGGGACTGCTGTATGGCTACACCTTC	CAWATPGLLYGYTF
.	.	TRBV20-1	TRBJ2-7	TGCAGTGCTAGACAGGCATCCTCCTACGAGCAGTACTTC	CSARQASSYEQYF
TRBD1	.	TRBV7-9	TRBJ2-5	TGTGCCAGCAGCTTTGGACAGGGGGAGACCCAGTACTTC	CASSFGQGETQYF
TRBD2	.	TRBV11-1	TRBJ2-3	TGTGCCAGCAGCTTAGTGTCTAGCGGGGGGTTCAAGCAGAGCACAGATACGCAGTATTTT	CASSLVSSGGFKQSTDTQYF
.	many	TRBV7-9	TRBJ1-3	TGTGCCAGCAGCCGGGAGAGTAGCTCTGGAAACACCATATATTTT	CASSRESSSGNTIYF
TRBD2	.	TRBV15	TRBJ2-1	TGTGCCACCCCGGCGGAGGAGCGGGGGAATGAGCAGTTCTTC	CATPAEERGNEQFF
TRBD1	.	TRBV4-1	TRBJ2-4	TGCGCCAGCAGCCAAGATCAGCGGGGACAGGGGGAGAAAAACATTCAGTACTTC	CASSQDQRGQGEKNIQYF
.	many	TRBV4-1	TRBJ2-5	TGCGCCAGCAGCCTTTCGGGGCTGGGGGCGGGAGAGGCCCAGTACTTC	CASSLSGLGAGEAQYF
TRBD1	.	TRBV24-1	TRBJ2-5	TGTGCCACCAGTGATTTGCGGACAGGCCAAGAGACCCAGTACTTC	CATSDLRTGQETQYF
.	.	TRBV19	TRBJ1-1	TGTGCCAGTAGTATTGGGCTTTTAAACACTGAAGCTTTCTTT	CASSIGLLNTEAFF
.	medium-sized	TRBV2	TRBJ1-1	TGTGCCAGCAGTGAACGTGGAGGGCCTCAAGGAGCTTTCTTT	CASSERGGPQGAFF
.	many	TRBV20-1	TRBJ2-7	TGCAGTGCTAGAGACAACACCTACGAGCAGTACTTC	CSARDNTYEQYF
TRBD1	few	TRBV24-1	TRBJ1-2	TGTGCCACCAGTGCAGGGGGCAACTATGGCTACACCTTC	CATSAGGNYGYTF
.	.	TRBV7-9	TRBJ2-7	TGTGCCAGCAGCTTAGGGGCAGCTCCCTACGAGCAGTACTTC	CASSLGAAPYEQYF
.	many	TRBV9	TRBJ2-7	TGTGCCAGCAGCGTAGGCGGACAGATCTTCTCTTACGAGCAGTACTTC	CASSVGGQIFSYEQYF
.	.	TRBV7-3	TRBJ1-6	TGTGCCAGCAGCTTACAAACCCTCCACTTT	CASSLQTLHF
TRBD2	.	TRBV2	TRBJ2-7	TGTGCCAGCACTCGACTAGCGGGGTTCAACGAGCAGTACTTC	CASTRLAGFNEQYF